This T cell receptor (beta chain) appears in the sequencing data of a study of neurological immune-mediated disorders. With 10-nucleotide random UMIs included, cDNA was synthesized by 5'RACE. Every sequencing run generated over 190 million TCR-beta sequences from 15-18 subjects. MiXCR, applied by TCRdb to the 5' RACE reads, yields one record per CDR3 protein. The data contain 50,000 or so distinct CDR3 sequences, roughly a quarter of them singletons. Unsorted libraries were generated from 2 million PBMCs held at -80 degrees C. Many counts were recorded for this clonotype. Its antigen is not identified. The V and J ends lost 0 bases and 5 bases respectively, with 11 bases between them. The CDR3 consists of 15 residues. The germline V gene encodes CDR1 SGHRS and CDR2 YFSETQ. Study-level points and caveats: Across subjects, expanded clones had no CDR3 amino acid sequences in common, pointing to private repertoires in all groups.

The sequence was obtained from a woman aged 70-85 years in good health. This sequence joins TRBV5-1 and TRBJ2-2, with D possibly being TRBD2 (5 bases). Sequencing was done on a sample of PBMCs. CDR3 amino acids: CASSLGLAPTGELFF. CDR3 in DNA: TGCGCCAGCAGCTTGGGCCTAGCTCCAACCGGGGAGCTGTTTTTT.